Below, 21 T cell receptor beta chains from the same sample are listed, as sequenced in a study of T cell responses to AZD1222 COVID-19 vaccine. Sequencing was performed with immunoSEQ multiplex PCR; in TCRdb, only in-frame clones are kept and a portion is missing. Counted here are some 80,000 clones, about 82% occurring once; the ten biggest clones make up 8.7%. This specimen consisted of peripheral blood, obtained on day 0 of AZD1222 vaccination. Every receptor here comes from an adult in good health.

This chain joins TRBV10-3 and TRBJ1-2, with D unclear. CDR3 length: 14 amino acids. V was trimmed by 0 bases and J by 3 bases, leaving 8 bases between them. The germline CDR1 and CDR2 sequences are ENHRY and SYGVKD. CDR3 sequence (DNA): TGTGCCATCAGTGAGTCTACCGGGTACTATGGCTACACCTTC. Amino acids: CAISESTGYYGYTF.

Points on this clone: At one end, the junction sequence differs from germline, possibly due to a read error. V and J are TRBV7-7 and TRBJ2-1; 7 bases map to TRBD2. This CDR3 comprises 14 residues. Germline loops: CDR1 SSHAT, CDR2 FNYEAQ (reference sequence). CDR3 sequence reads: CASSLASGGNEQFF. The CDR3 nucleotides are TGTGCTAGCAGCTTAGCTAGCGGCGGGAATGAGCAGTTCTTC.

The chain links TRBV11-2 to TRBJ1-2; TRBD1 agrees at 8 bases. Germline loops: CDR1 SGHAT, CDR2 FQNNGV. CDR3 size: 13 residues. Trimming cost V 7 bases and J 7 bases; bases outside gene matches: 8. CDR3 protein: CASTSRQGTGYTF. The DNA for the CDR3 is TGTGCCAGCACCTCCCGACAGGGGACTGGCTACACCTTC.

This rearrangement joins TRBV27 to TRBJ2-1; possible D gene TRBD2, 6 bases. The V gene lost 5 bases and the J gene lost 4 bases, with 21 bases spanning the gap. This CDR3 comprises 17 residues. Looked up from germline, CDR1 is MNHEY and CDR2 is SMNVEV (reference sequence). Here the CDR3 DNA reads TGTGCCAGCAGTAGCCTGTCTATGGCGGGACGATACAATGAGCAGTTCTTC. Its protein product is CASSSLSMAGRYNEQFF.

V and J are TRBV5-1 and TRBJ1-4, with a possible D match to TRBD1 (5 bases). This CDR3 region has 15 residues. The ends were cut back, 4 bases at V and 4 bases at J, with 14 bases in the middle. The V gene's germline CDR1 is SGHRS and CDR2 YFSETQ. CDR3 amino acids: CASSPHQGLNEKLFF. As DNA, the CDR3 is TGCGCCAGCAGCCCCCACCAGGGACTTAATGAAAAACTGTTTTTT.

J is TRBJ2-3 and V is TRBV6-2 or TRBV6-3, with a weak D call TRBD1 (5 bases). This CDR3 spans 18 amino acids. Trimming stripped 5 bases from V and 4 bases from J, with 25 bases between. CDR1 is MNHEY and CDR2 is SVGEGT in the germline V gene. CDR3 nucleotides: TGTGCCAGCAGTCTCCAACAGGCAGGACACCGACGGGCAGATACGCAGTATTTT. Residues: CASSLQQAGHRRADTQYF.

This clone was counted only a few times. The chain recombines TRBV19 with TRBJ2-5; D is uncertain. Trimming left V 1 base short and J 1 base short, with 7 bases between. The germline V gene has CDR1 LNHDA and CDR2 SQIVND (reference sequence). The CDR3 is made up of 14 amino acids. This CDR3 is CASSIGPTQETQYF. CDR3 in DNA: TGTGCCAGTAGTATAGGGCCCACCCAAGAGACCCAGTACTTC. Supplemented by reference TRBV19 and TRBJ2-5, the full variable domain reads DGGITQSPKYLFRKEGQNVTLSCEQNLNHDAMYWYRQDPGQGLRLIYYSQIVNDFQKGDIAEGYSVSREKKESFPLTVTSAQKNPTAFYLCASSIGPTQETQYFGPGTRLLVL.

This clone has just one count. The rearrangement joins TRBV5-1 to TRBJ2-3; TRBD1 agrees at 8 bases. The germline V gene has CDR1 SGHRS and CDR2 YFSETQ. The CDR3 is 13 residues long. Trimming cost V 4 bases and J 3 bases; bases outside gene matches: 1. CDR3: CASSNRGTDTQYF. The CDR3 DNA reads TGCGCCAGCAGCAACAGGGGGACAGATACGCAGTATTTT.

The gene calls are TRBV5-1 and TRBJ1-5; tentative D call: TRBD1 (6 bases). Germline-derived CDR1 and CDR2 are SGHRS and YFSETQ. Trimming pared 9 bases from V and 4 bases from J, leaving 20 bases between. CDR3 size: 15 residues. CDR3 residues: CANTSTGIGNQPQHF. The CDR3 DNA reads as TGCGCCAATACATCAACAGGGATCGGGAATCAGCCCCAGCATTTT.

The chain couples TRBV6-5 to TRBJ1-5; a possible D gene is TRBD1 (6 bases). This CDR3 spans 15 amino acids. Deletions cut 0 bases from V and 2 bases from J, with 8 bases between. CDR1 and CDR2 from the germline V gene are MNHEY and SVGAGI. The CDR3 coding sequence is TGTGCCAGCAGTTACTCGGACAGAGGCAATCAGCCCCAGCATTTT. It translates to CASSYSDRGNQPQHF.

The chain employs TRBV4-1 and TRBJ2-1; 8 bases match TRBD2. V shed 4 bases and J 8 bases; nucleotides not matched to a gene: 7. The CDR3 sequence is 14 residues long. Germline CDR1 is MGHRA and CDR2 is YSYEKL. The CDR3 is CASSPLAGSYEQFF. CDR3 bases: TGCGCCAGCAGCCCGTTAGCGGGGAGCTATGAGCAGTTCTTC.

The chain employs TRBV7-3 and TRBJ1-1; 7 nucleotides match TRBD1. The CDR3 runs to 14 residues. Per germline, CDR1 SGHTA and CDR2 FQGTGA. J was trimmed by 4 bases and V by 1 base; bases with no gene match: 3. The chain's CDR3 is CASSLNPGGTEAFF. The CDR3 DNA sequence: TGTGCCAGCAGCTTAAACCCAGGGGGCACTGAAGCTTTCTTT.

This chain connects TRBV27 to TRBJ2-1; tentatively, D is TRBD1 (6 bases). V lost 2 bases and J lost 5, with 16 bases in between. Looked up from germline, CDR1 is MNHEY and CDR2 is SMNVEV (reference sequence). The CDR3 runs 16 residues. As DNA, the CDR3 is TGTGCCAGCAGTTTAAAAGGCAGGGGATGGGACAATGAGCAGTTCTTC. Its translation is CASSLKGRGWDNEQFF.

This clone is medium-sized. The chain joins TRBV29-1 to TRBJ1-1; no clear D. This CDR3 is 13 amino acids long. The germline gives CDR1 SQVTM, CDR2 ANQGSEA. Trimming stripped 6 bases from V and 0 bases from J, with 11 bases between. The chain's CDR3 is CSVNLDMNTEAFF. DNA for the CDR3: TGCAGCGTCAACCTAGACATGAACACTGAAGCTTTCTTT.

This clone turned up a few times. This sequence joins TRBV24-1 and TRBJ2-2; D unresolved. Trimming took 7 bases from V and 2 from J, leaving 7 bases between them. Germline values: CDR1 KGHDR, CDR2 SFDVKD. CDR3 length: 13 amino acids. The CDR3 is CATSLPNTGELFF. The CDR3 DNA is TGTGCCACCAGCCTACCAAACACCGGGGAGCTGTTTTTT.

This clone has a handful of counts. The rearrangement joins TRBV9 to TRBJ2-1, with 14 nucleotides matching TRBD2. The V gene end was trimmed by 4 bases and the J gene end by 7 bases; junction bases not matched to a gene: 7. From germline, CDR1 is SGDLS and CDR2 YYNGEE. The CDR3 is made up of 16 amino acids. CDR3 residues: CASSPRTSGGTNEQFF. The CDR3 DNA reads TGTGCCAGCAGCCCCCGGACTAGCGGGGGGACGAATGAGCAGTTCTTC. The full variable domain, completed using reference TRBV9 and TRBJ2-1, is DSGVTQTPKHLITATGQRVTLRCSPRSGDLSVYWYQQSLDQGLQFLIQYYNGEERAKGNILERFSAQQFPDLHSELNLSSLELGDSALYFCASSPRTSGGTNEQFFGPGTRLTVL.

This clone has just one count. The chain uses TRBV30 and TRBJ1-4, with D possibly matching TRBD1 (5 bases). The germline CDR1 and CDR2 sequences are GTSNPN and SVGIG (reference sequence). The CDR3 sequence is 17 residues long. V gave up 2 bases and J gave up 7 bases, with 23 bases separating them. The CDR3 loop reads CAWSLGIGTGQGEKLFF. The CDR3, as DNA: TGTGCCTGGAGTCTAGGTATCGGGACGGGGCAAGGTGAAAAACTGTTTTTT.

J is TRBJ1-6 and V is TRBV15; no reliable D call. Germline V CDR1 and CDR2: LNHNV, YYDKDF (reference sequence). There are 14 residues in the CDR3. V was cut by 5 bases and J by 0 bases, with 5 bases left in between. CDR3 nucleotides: TGTGCCACCAGCGGGAGCTCCTATAATTCACCCCTCCACTTT. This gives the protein CATSGSSYNSPLHF.

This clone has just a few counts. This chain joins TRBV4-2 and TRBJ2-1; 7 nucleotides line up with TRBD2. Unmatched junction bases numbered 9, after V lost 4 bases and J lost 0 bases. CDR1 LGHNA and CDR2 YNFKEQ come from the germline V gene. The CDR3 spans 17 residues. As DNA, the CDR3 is TGTGCCAGCAGCCCTCGGGTAGCGGGTTCCTCCTACAATGAGCAGTTCTTC. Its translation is CASSPRVAGSSYNEQFF.

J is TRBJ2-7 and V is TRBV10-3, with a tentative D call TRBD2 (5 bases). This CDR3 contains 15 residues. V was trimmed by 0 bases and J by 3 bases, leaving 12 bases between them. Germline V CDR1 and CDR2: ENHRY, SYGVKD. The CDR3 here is CAISESRDRNYEQYF. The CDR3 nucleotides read TGTGCCATCAGTGAGTCCCGGGATCGGAACTACGAGCAGTACTTC.

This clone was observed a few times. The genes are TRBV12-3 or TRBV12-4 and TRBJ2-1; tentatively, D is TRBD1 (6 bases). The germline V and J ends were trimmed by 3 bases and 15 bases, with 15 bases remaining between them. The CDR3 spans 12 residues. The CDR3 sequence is CASSLNVQGTFF. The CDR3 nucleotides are TGTGCCAGCAGTTTGAACGTTCAGGGGACGTTCTTC.